This is a list of T cell receptor beta chains from one sample in a study of lymphopenia after photon versus proton radiotherapy. The method was immunoSEQ multiplex PCR; TCRdb's version includes in-frame clones alone and lacks a portion of them. In the table there are 6,000 to 9,500 clones, more than 75% of which are singletons. The specimen comprised peripheral blood, sampled from a patient treated with photon-based radiotherapy. The receptors come from a man aged 30 to 39 with gastric cancer. The CDR3 runs from the conserved cysteine through the conserved F or W. D genes are given only for firm matches. Clone size appears in some rows only: once, few, many, or a class for an expanded clone.

v_call,j_call,d_call,clone_size,cdr3_length,cdr3_nt,cdr3_aa
TRBV29-1,TRBJ2-7,TRBD1,once,12,TGCAGCGTTGAAGGGGGACAGGACGAGCAGTACTTC,CSVEGGQDEQYF
TRBV27,TRBJ1-1,-,-,14,TGTGCCAGCAGTCCCCACAACGAGTACACTGAAGCTTTCTTT,CASSPHNEYTEAFF
TRBV5-6,TRBJ2-3,TRBD2,few,15,TGTGCCAGCAGCAATAGCGGGGGGGCCTTAGATACGCAGTATTTT,CASSNSGGALDTQYF
TRBV7-6,TRBJ2-1,-,-,16,TGTGCCAGCAGCTTAGACGTGAGGGAGTTGGGGAATGAGCAGTTCTTC,CASSLDVRELGNEQFF
TRBV29-1,TRBJ1-1,-,-,11,TGCAGCGTTGAATGGGGCACTGAAGCTTTCTTT,CSVEWGTEAFF
TRBV9,TRBJ1-2,TRBD1,few,14,TGTGCCAGCAGCGCGGTTGGGACAGGGGATGGCTACACCTTC,CASSAVGTGDGYTF
TRBV2,TRBJ1-4,-,-,13,TGTGCCAGCAGTGACAGGATTAATGAAAAACTGTTTTTT,CASSDRINEKLFF
TRBV2,TRBJ2-1,TRBD2,-,14,TGTGCCAGCAGACCTAGCGGGGGATACAATGAGCAGTTCTTC,CASRPSGGYNEQFF
TRBV7-9,TRBJ1-1,-,once,14,TGTGCCAGCAGCCGAGAGGGGTCCAAGGTTGAAGCTTTCTTT,CASSREGSKVEAFF
TRBV10-1,TRBJ2-7,-,-,14,TGCGCCAGCAGTGAGGCGGGACGGCGCTACGAGCAGTACTTC,CASSEAGRRYEQYF
TRBV27,TRBJ1-4,-,-,15,-,CASPFGDDLGKNCFF
TRBV19,TRBJ1-2,-,-,14,TGTGCCAGTAGTATGGTGGGAGAGACCTATGGCTACACCTTC,CASSMVGETYGYTF
TRBV2,TRBJ1-5,-,-,13,TGTGCCAGCATTTTAGAGCGCGGTCAGCCCCAGCATTTT,CASILERGQPQHF
TRBV27,TRBJ2-5,-,-,14,TGTGCCAGCAGTTTATCGGTTACGGGAGAGACCCAGTACTTC,CASSLSVTGETQYF
TRBV7-9,TRBJ1-1,TRBD1,-,14,TGTGCCAGCAGCGTCAGGGGGAGGAACACTGAAGCTTTCTTT,CASSVRGRNTEAFF
TRBV6-6,TRBJ2-2,-,-,16,TGTGCCAGCAGGGGTGTCGGGACGGATAACACCGGGGAGCTGTTTTTT,CASRGVGTDNTGELFF
TRBV4-1,TRBJ2-2,-,once,13,TGCGCCAGCAGCCAAGATCAGGTTGGGGAGCTGTTTTTT,CASSQDQVGELFF
TRBV6-1,TRBJ2-5,-,-,14,TGTGCCAGCAACCCTTATGAACTAGAAGAGACCCAGTACTTC,CASNPYELEETQYF
TRBV2,TRBJ2-5,-,-,14,TGTGCCAGCAGTGTTTCAGGTTCGGGAGAGACCCAGTACTTC,CASSVSGSGETQYF
TRBV5-4,TRBJ2-7,TRBD2,-,16,TGTGCCAGCAGCCTAATGGGCAGCGGGGGGAACTACGAGCAGTACTTC,CASSLMGSGGNYEQYF
TRBV5-6,TRBJ1-4,-,-,14,TGTGCCAGCAGCTCCGGGACTTCGAATGAAAAACTGTTTTTT,CASSSGTSNEKLFF
TRBV11-3,TRBJ2-1,TRBD2,few,16,TGTGCCAGCAGCGGGGGACTAGCGAGTTCCTACAATGAGCAGTTCTTC,CASSGGLASSYNEQFF
TRBV11-3,TRBJ1-5,-,-,12,TGTGCCAGCAGCGCCACGGGACAGCCCCAGCATTTT,CASSATGQPQHF
TRBV5-6,TRBJ1-2,-,-,15,TGTGCCAGCAGCTTGGTGGTCACTTCTAACTATGGCTACACCTTC,CASSLVVTSNYGYTF
TRBV6-5,TRBJ2-2,-,-,14,TGTGCCAGCAGTCACGAAGGGTACACCGGGGAGCTGTTTTTT,CASSHEGYTGELFF
TRBV7-9,TRBJ1-2,-,-,13,TGTGCCAGCAGCTTGGGGCCGTTCTATGGCTACACCTTC,CASSLGPFYGYTF
TRBV7-9,TRBJ2-2,-,medium-sized,18,TGTGCCAGCAAGGCCGGCCTTTCGGGGCAGTCGAACACCGGGGAGCTGTTTTTT,CASKAGLSGQSNTGELFF
TRBV19,TRBJ1-4,TRBD1,few,13,TGTGCCAGTTCACAGGGGCAGGGTGAAAAACTGTTTTTT,CASSQGQGEKLFF